The 10 T cell receptor beta chains reported below all come from one sample, sequenced in a study of T-cell reconstitution after alpha-beta-depleted transplantation in children (dated by TCRdb to the mid-2010s). Libraries were built with PCR. The instrument was an Illumina HiSeq 2500. TCR library preparation used molecular barcoding, with unique molecular identifiers applied to normalize quantification of the TCRbeta repertoire. The public reads were reprocessed in TCRdb via fastp at Q25 and MiXCR, keeping in-frame beta chains. CDR3 protein duplicates are merged, each entry listing the most common genes and DNA. The sample table contains 500,000 to 600,000 distinct CDR3 sequences; only one count was recorded for roughly 27% of them. The top ten clones comprise under 45% of the sample. The treatment or condition label here, explained by the study, means: allogeneic hematopoietic cell transplantation with graft depleted of TCRalphabeta T cells and CD19 B cells.

This specimen was PBMCs, taken before TCRalphabeta/CD19-depleted stem cell transplant. Every receptor here comes from a boy in the first two years of life with Wiskott-Aldrich syndrome, due to receive a stem cell transplant.

The rearrangement links TRBV28 to TRBJ2-7; D is undetermined. CDR1 and CDR2 from the germline V gene are MDHEN and SYDVKM. The V gene lost 5 bases and the J gene lost 4 bases, with 18 bases spanning the gap. This CDR3 region has 15 residues. The CDR3 loop is CASSLLRVLQYEQYF. CDR3 DNA sequence: TGTGCCAGCAGTCTCTTACGCGTCCTACAGTACGAGCAGTACTTC.

The chain recombines TRBV12-3 or TRBV12-4 with TRBJ2-5, with 7 bases that match TRBD2. Germline trimming cut 1 base from V and 5 bases from J; bases unmatched to any gene: 7. CDR3 length: 15 residues. Here the CDR3 reads CASSLGGGSLETQYF. CDR3 nucleotides: TGTGCCAGCAGTTTAGGGGGAGGGTCGCTGGAGACCCAGTACTTC.

A few counts support this clonotype. The chain recombines TRBV5-6 with TRBJ2-7; 16 bases match TRBD2. CDR1 and CDR2 (germline): SGHDT, YYEEEE. V lost 0 bases, J lost 7 bases, and 7 bases stayed unmatched. This CDR3 comprises 17 residues. DNA of the CDR3: TGTGCCAGCAGCTTGGAAGGGACTAGCGGGAGGGCCGGGGAGCAGTACTTC. Protein product: CASSLEGTSGRAGEQYF.

The chain employs TRBV12-3 or TRBV12-4 and TRBJ2-1; TRBD1 is a possible D gene (6 bases). The CDR3 is 15 amino acids. Between the trimmed V and J ends, which lost 2 bases and 4 bases, there was a span of 12 bases. CDR3 bases: TGTGCCAGCAGTTTAAAGGGACACCGTTACAATGAGCAGTTCTTC. Translating it yields CASSLKGHRYNEQFF.

The gene calls are TRBV18 and TRBJ2-7; TRBD1 matches at 9 bases. Germline CDR1 reads KGHSH; CDR2 reads LQKENI. The CDR3 contains 14 residues. After removal of 6 bases from V and 3 bases from J, the junction contained 6 bases not matched to a gene. The DNA for the CDR3 is TGTGCCAGCTCGGGGGACAGGGCGGGCTACGAGCAGTACTTC. Protein product: CASSGDRAGYEQYF.

The CDR3 nucleotides read TGCGCCAGCACCGTTGGGAGCGGGGAAGAGACCCAGTACTTC. Its protein product is CASTVGSGEETQYF. The J gene is TRBJ2-5, the V gene TRBV5-1; 7 bases map to TRBD2. This CDR3 is built from 14 residues. V shed 6 bases, J shed 3 bases, and the junction held 8 bases outside the gene matches. Germline CDR1 and CDR2: SGHRS and YFSETQ.

This clonotype was counted between two and nine times. The V call is TRBV5-1, the J call TRBJ2-1, with TRBD2 matching 13 bases. CDR3 length: 16 residues. J lost 3 bases, V lost 4 bases, and 4 bases had no gene match. The germline V gene encodes CDR1 SGHRS and CDR2 YFSETQ. This chain's CDR3 is CASSGLAGVGYNEQFF. CDR3 nucleotide sequence: TGCGCCAGCAGCGGACTAGCGGGAGTAGGCTACAATGAGCAGTTCTTC.

The chain joins TRBV20-1 to TRBJ2-5; D might be TRBD2 (5 bases). V was clipped by 5 bases and J by 5 bases, with 12 bases between them. The CDR3 has 12 amino acids. From germline, CDR1 is DFQATT and CDR2 SNEGSKA (reference sequence). The CDR3 DNA is TGCAGTGCTCTTCCTTGGGAGGAGACCCAGTACTTC. It yields the protein CSALPWEETQYF.

The V call is TRBV5-1, the J call TRBJ2-5; 10 bases are a match to TRBD2. This CDR3 spans 18 amino acids. J was trimmed by 2 bases and V by 2 bases; bases with no gene match: 12. Germline-derived CDR1 and CDR2 are SGHRS and YFSETQ. The CDR3 nucleotides are TGCGCCAGCAGCTTATTTCCTAGCGGGAGTGGAAGGCAAGAGACCCAGTACTTC. Translation: CASSLFPSGSGRQETQYF.

There are a few counts of this clonotype. This chain uses TRBV20-1 with TRBJ2-1; 10 bases agree with TRBD1. Germline V gene data show CDR1 as DFQATT and CDR2 as SNEGSKA (reference sequence). This CDR3 has 13 amino acids. V shed 7 bases and J 6 bases; nucleotides not matched to a gene: 6. The CDR3 bases are TGCAGTGTCGGGACAGGGGTTCGCAATGAGCAGTTCTTC. Encoded protein: CSVGTGVRNEQFF.